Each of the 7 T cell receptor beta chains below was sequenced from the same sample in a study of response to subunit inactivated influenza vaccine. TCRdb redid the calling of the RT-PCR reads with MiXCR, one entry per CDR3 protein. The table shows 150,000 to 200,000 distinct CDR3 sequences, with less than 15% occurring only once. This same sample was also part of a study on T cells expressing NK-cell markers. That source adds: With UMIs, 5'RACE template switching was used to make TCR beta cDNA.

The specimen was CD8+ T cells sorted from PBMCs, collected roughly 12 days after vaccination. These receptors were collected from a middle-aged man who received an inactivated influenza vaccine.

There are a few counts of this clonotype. CDR3 sequence: CASSLRTPSYEQYF. CDR3 bases: TGCGCCAGCAGCCTCCGGACACCGAGCTACGAGCAGTACTTC. V and J are TRBV4-3 and TRBJ2-7, with a possible D match to TRBD1 (5 bases). Trimming cost V 4 bases and J 3 bases, with 13 bases left between them. Germline CDR1 and CDR2: LGHNA and YSLEER. This CDR3 spans 14 amino acids.

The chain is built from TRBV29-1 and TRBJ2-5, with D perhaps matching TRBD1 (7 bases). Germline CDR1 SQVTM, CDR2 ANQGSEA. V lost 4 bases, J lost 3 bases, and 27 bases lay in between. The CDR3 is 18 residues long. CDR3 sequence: CSVGPVGDRAREKETQYF. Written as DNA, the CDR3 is TGCAGCGTTGGCCCGGTGGGCGACAGGGCGCGGGAAAAAGAGACCCAGTACTTC.

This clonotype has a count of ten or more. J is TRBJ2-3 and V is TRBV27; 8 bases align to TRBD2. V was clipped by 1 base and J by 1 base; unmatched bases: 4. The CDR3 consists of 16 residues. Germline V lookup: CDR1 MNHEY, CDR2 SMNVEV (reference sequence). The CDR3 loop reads CASSLLGRGGTDTQYF. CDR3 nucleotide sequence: TGTGCCAGCAGTTTATTGGGGCGGGGGGGCACAGATACGCAGTATTTT.

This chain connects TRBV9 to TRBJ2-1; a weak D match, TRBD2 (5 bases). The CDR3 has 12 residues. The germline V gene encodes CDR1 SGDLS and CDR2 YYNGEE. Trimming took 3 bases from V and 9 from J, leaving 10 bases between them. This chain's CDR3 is CASSGSEGEQFF. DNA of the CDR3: TGTGCCAGCAGCGGTAGCGAAGGTGAGCAGTTCTTC.

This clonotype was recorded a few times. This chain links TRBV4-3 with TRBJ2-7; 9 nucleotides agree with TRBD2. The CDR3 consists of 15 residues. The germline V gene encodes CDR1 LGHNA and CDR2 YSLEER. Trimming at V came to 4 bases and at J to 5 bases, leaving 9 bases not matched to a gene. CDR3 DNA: TGCGCCAGCAGCCCCCAGGGGCGGGAGGGCGACGAGCAGTACTTC. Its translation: CASSPQGREGDEQYF.

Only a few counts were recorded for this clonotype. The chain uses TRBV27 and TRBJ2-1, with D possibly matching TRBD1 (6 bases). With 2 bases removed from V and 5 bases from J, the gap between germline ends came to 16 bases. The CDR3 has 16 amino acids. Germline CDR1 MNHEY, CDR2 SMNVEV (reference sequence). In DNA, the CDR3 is TGTGCCAGCAGTTTAGAGGCAGGGGTTGGGGACAATGAGCAGTTCTTC. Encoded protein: CASSLEAGVGDNEQFF.

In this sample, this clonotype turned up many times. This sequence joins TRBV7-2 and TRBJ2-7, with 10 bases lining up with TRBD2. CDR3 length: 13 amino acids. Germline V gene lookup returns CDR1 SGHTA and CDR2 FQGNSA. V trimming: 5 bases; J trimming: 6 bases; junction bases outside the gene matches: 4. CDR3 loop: CASSALAGAEQYF. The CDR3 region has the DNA TGTGCCAGCAGCGCCCTAGCGGGAGCCGAGCAGTACTTC.